The entry that follows covers one T cell receptor beta chain sequence. Its antigen is currently unknown. This record comes from a study of shared clonotypes between healthy human individuals. Study-level results: For naive CD4 cells, approximately 5% of clonotypes were shared across a few donors. Though the depth was large, rarefaction showed that sorted-subset sequencing was incomplete. Few donors restricted represented genetic and exposure-history diversity. Researchers sampled blood only, noting tissue repertoires likely differ.

TCRdb keeps only in-frame clones here, not all; method: immunoSEQ multiplex PCR. Here the sample spans roughly 410,000 clones, 95% to 97% being singletons. The CDR3 is 12 amino acids. The V gene's germline CDR1 is SGHAT and CDR2 FQDESV (reference sequence). Trimming removed 1 base from V and 10 bases from J, with 10 bases in between. The V gene is TRBV11-1, the J gene TRBJ1-1; D ambiguous. The TCR comes from a man under 40 in good health. Sequencing was carried out using memory CD8+ T cells sorted from blood. Noted subset: CD45RO+ cells pooled with CCR7-negative TemRA cells. The chain's CDR3 is CASSLGWASAFF. The CDR3 nucleotides are TGTGCCAGCAGCTTAGGATGGGCGTCAGCTTTCTTT. The entire variable domain, with the rest obtained from reference TRBV11-1 and TRBJ1-1, is as follows: EAEVAQSPRYKITEKSQAVAFWCDPISGHATLYWYRQILGQGPELLVQFQDESVVDDSQLPKDRFSAERLKGVDSTLKIQPAELGDSAMYLCASSLGWASAFFGQGTRLTVV.